This T cell receptor beta chain was sequenced during a study of human T cells and chemical hapten exposure. Study overall: TCR yields per sample varied, mainly owing to small pooled library volume differences.

RNA extraction used unfractionated whole blood as the source of total RNA. The V gene's germline CDR1 is DFQATT and CDR2 SNEGSKA (reference sequence). This CDR3 is built from 14 residues. Trimming took off 5 bases at V and 1 base at J, with 14 bases between the two ends. TCRdb re-derived calls from the 5' RACE reads in MiXCR, one entry per CDR3 protein. The sample has 130,000 or so distinct CDR3 sequences, about 4.3% seen once; the top ten hold 1.3% to 1.5%. This clonotype was seen repeatedly, ten times or more. V usage is TRBV20-1 and J usage is TRBJ1-1; tentatively, D is TRBD1 (5 bases). The source of this sequence is a female donor in good health. The CDR3 DNA sequence: TGCAGTGCTTCGCGGGCAGGGCCGAACACTGAAGCTTTCTTT. This encodes CSASRAGPNTEAFF.